These 13 T cell receptor beta chains came from one sample sequenced in a study of OX40 agonist ivuxolimab in advanced cancers. The repertoire was sequenced with immunoSEQ multiplex PCR; TCRdb's copy has only in-frame clones and lacks some. The sample contains roughly 93,000 clones, approximately 80% of which appear only once. The specimen comprised CD4+ or CD8+ T cells sorted from blood, sampled in a trial of the OX40 agonist ivuxolimab. These receptors originate from an adult with an advanced solid tumor such as melanoma, head and neck, liver or kidney cancer.

The rearrangement uses TRBV19 and TRBJ1-2; D is unresolved. Between the trimmed V and J ends, which lost 2 bases and 4 bases, there was a span of 14 bases. Germline CDR1 reads LNHDA; CDR2 reads SQIVND (reference sequence). The CDR3 runs to 15 residues. CDR3 bases: TGTGCCAGTAGTATACCGGGCCTCCTCGGCTATGGCTACACCTTC. Its translation is CASSIPGLLGYGYTF.

The V call is TRBV7-8, the J call TRBJ2-7, with 8 bases identical to TRBD2. Losses at the gene ends were 5 bases for V and 5 bases for J; bases not matched to a gene: 8. The V gene's germline CDR1 is SGHVS and CDR2 FQNEAQ. The CDR3 loop spans 14 amino acids. The CDR3 nucleotides read TGTGCCAGCAGCCGGGAGGGACCGAGGGACGAGCAGTACTTC. As protein: CASSREGPRDEQYF.

This chain joins TRBV7-8 and TRBJ2-1; perhaps D is TRBD1 or TRBD2 (5 bases each). The CDR3 has 17 amino acids. V shed 2 bases and J shed 7 bases, with 21 bases lying between them. Germline CDR1 and CDR2: SGHVS and FQNEAQ. CDR3 region: CASSLTRGWGSPNEQFF. The DNA for the CDR3 is TGTGCCAGCAGCTTAACCCGAGGGTGGGGGTCTCCTAATGAGCAGTTCTTC.

This clone occurred once. The chain combines TRBV19 with TRBJ1-4; D unclear. Germline V gene data show CDR1 as LNHDA and CDR2 as SQIVND (reference sequence). CDR3 size: 13 residues. V dropped 8 bases and J dropped 3 bases, with 10 bases sitting between them. The CDR3, as DNA: TGTGCCAGTTCCCGGCAGTCTAATGAAAAACTGTTTTTT. This translates into CASSRQSNEKLFF.

This sequence joins TRBV30 and TRBJ2-3, with D perhaps TRBD1 (5 bases). The CDR3 runs 13 residues. Trimming took off 2 bases at V and 4 bases at J, with 10 bases between the two ends. CDR1 GTSNPN and CDR2 SVGIG come from the germline V gene (reference sequence). The CDR3 loop is CAWSLQGADTQYF. The CDR3 DNA reads as TGTGCCTGGAGTTTGCAGGGTGCAGATACGCAGTATTTT. Full variable domain (remainder filled in from reference TRBV30 and TRBJ2-3): SQTIHQWPATLVQPVGSPLSLECTVEGTSNPNLYWYRQAAGRGLQLLFYSVGIGQISSEVPQNLSASRPQDRQFILSSKKLLLSDSGFYLCAWSLQGADTQYFGPGTRLTVL.

The V gene is TRBV7-3, the J gene TRBJ1-1; D call uncertain. Per germline, CDR1 SGHTA and CDR2 FQGTGA. This CDR3 has 13 residues. Deletions cut 3 bases from V and 0 bases from J, with 5 bases between. The CDR3 here is CASSLDMNTEAFF. CDR3 DNA: TGTGCCAGCAGCTTGGATATGAACACTGAAGCTTTCTTT.

The rearrangement links TRBV19 to TRBJ2-1; 10 positions agree with TRBD2. V lost 1 base to trimming and J lost 8 bases; unmatched junction nucleotides: 8. This CDR3 region has 16 residues. CDR1 LNHDA and CDR2 SQIVND come from the germline V gene (reference sequence). CDR3 bases: TGTGCCAGTAGTATAGGACTGGCTAGCGGGAGTCATGAGCAGTTCTTC. As protein: CASSIGLASGSHEQFF.

V is TRBV7-2 and J is TRBJ1-2; unclear D gene. Germline CDR1 is SGHTA and CDR2 is FQGNSA. This CDR3 comprises 13 residues. Trimming removed 1 base from V and 9 bases from J, with 12 bases in between. CDR3 nucleotide sequence: TGTGCCAGCAGCTTAGGGCCGAAACCTAGCTACACCTTC. Protein product: CASSLGPKPSYTF. Full variable domain (rest looked up from reference TRBV7-2 and TRBJ1-2): GAGVSQSPSNKVTEKGKDVELRCDPISGHTALYWYRQSLGQGLEFLIYFQGNSAPDKSGLPSDRFSAERTGGSVSTLTIQRTQQEDSAVYLCASSLGPKPSYTFGSGTRLTVV.

This clone was observed a few times. The gene calls are TRBV7-9 and TRBJ2-2; the D gene is possibly TRBD1 (5 bases). The germline V and J ends were trimmed by 1 base and 1 base, with 10 bases remaining between them. The V gene's germline CDR1 is SEHNR and CDR2 FQNEAQ (reference sequence). This CDR3 is 16 amino acids long. The CDR3 bases are TGTGCCAGCAGCTTAGGTCATAGGGGGAACACCGGGGAGCTGTTTTTT. Translated, it gives CASSLGHRGNTGELFF. Drawing the rest from reference TRBV7-9 and TRBJ2-2, the complete variable domain is DTGVSQNPRHKITKRGQNVTFRCDPISEHNRLYWYRQTLGQGPEFLTYFQNEAQLEKSRLLSDRFSAERPKGSFSTLEIQRTEQGDSAMYLCASSLGHRGNTGELFFGEGSRLTVL.

This clone was counted at least ten times. Other DNA sequences in this sample translate to the same CDR3. This sequence joins TRBV7-7 and TRBJ2-2; possibly TRBD1 for D (5 bases). The germline V gene has CDR1 SSHAT and CDR2 FNYEAQ (reference sequence). This CDR3 comprises 13 residues. Trimming cost V 6 bases and J 4 bases, with 9 bases left between them. CDR3 DNA: TGTGCCAGCAGTTCCGACAGCACCGGGGAGCTGTTTTTT. Encoded protein: CASSSDSTGELFF.

This clone was picked up a small number of times. The V call is TRBV20-1, the J call TRBJ1-1, with D possibly TRBD1 on 6 matching bases. CDR1 is DFQATT and CDR2 is SNEGSKA in the germline V gene (reference sequence). V was pared by 6 bases and J by 2 bases, with 7 bases between. This CDR3 spans 11 amino acids. DNA of the CDR3: TGCAGTGCGGGGACAAACACTGAAGCTTTCTTT. It encodes CSAGTNTEAFF.

The chain recombines TRBV11-2 with TRBJ1-1, with D perhaps TRBD1 (6 bases). Germline CDR1 is SGHAT and CDR2 is FQNNGV. The CDR3 has 13 amino acids. With 1 base removed from V and 11 bases from J, the gap between germline ends came to 14 bases. For the CDR3, the DNA is TGTGCCAGCAGCTTAGCCGGCGGGGGGCGGGCTTTCTTT. It yields the protein CASSLAGGGRAFF.

The chain couples TRBV6-5 to TRBJ2-7; D may be TRBD1 (5 bases). This CDR3 contains 13 residues. CDR1 is MNHEY, CDR2 SVGAGI, per germline. Trimming shortened V by 7 bases and J by 1 base, and 11 bases separated the two germline ends. The CDR3 loop is CASKVPGSYEQYF. The CDR3 nucleotides are TGTGCCAGCAAGGTACCAGGGTCCTACGAGCAGTACTTC.